The 17 T cell receptor beta chains presented below share a single source sample, sequenced in a study of T-cell reconstitution after alpha-beta-depleted transplantation in children. Preparing the TCRbeta library involved the use of unique molecular identifiers. TCRdb reprocessed the PCR reads with MiXCR, giving one entry per CDR3 protein. The table records some 200,000 distinct CDR3 sequences, around 8.4% of them present only once. This sample comprised PBMCs, mostly from graft donor cells, obtained 360 days after TCRalphabeta/CD19-depleted stem cell transplant. All receptors come from a male patient aged 2-15 years who had a stem cell transplant for acute myeloid leukemia, so the T cells may come from the graft donor.

The rearrangement uses TRBV5-6 and TRBJ2-6; D not resolved. This CDR3 region has 14 residues. Germline V lookup: CDR1 SGHDT, CDR2 YYEEEE. The V and J ends lost 4 bases and 0 bases respectively, with 5 bases between them. CDR3 coding DNA: TGTGCCAGCAGCATAGGCTCTGGGGCCAACGTCCTGACTTTC. Its translation: CASSIGSGANVLTF. Full variable domain (rest looked up from reference TRBV5-6 and TRBJ2-6): DAGVTQSPTHLIKTRGQQVTLRCSPKSGHDTVSWYQQALGQGPQFIFQYYEEEERQRGNFPDRFSGHQFPNYSSELNVNALLLGDSALYLCASSIGSGANVLTFGAGSRLTVL.

This clonotype was picked up many times. The chain has TRBV20-1 and TRBJ2-3; no clear D. V shed 3 bases and J shed 5 bases, with 6 bases lying between them. CDR1 is DFQATT, CDR2 SNEGSKA, per germline (reference sequence). The CDR3 contains 11 residues. The CDR3 DNA follows: TGCAGTGCTAGCTCCCTAGATACGCAGTATTTT. Translating gives CSASSLDTQYF.

This chain joins TRBV4-2 and TRBJ2-4, with a possible D match to TRBD1 (6 bases). This CDR3 is 19 amino acids long. CDR1 and CDR2 from the germline V gene are LGHNA and YNFKEQ. Trimming cost V 4 bases and J 5 bases, with 27 bases left between them. The CDR3 nucleotides are TGTGCCAGCAGCCTAGATTTGGGGGCTGGGACAAGAGGGCAAAACATTCAGTACTTC. This sequence encodes CASSLDLGAGTRGQNIQYF.

This clonotype has only a few counts. The rearrangement links TRBV5-6 to TRBJ2-7; TRBD2 is a possible D gene (6 bases). Deletions cut 3 bases from V and 6 bases from J, with 13 bases between. Germline V gene lookup returns CDR1 SGHDT and CDR2 YYEEEE. This CDR3 region has 13 residues. This CDR3 reads CASSWRLDSEQYF. CDR3 in DNA: TGTGCCAGCAGCTGGAGACTAGACTCCGAGCAGTACTTC.

The V and J genes are TRBV12-3 or TRBV12-4 and TRBJ1-5, with unresolved D. Trimming pared 4 bases from V and 2 bases from J, leaving 15 bases between. The length of the CDR3 is 16 residues. CDR3 amino acids: CASSYNSPVGNQPQHF. The CDR3 nucleotides read TGTGCCAGCAGTTATAACAGCCCCGTGGGCAATCAGCCCCAGCATTTT.

The chain carries TRBV12-3 or TRBV12-4 and TRBJ2-7, with 13 positions matching TRBD2. The CDR3 spans 16 residues. V dropped 5 bases and J dropped 3; count of bases not matched to a gene: 7. The CDR3 loop reads CASSPRTSGSLYEQYF. The CDR3 region has the DNA TGTGCCAGCAGTCCACGGACTAGCGGGAGCCTCTACGAGCAGTACTTC.

This clonotype came up many times. This chain connects TRBV4-1 to TRBJ2-1, with D uncertain. This CDR3 comprises 13 residues. V lost 4 bases and J 7 bases, leaving 11 bases between the germline ends. Germline loops: CDR1 MGHRA, CDR2 YSYEKL. This CDR3 is CASSLGLKNEQFF. The CDR3 DNA sequence: TGCGCCAGCAGCCTCGGGCTGAAGAATGAGCAGTTCTTC.

The rearrangement uses TRBV7-2 and TRBJ1-3; D ambiguous. The V end was cut by 5 bases, the J end by 11 bases, with 16 bases between. This CDR3 is 13 amino acids long. Germline values: CDR1 SGHTA, CDR2 FQGNSA. Written as DNA, the CDR3 is TGTGCCAGCAGCGCTGATCAGGCCTCCTCCATATATTTT. Protein: CASSADQASSIYF.

The V call is TRBV5-1, the J call TRBJ2-3; tentative D call: TRBD2 (5 bases). CDR3 size: 16 residues. Trimming took 0 bases from V and 5 from J, leaving 16 bases between them. CDR1 SGHRS and CDR2 YFSETQ come from the germline V gene. The CDR3 coding sequence is TGCGCCAGCAGCTTGGAGCCGGGGTTGTTAGGAGATACGCAGTATTTT. Residues: CASSLEPGLLGDTQYF.

The rearrangement links TRBV7-2 to TRBJ2-7, with 9 nucleotides matching TRBD1. The CDR3 totals 15 residues. After removal of 6 bases from V and 0 bases from J, the junction contained 6 bases not matched to a gene. Per the germline V gene, CDR1 is SGHTA and CDR2 is FQGNSA. CDR3 loop: CASSTGGPLSYEQYV. In DNA, the CDR3 is TGTGCCAGCAGTACAGGGGGCCCCCTCTCCTACGAGCAGTACGTC.

V and J are TRBV7-2 and TRBJ2-5, with D uncertain. Deletions cut 2 bases from V and 8 bases from J, with 12 bases between. The CDR3 sequence is 13 residues long. CDR1 and CDR2 from the germline V gene are SGHTA and FQGNSA. CDR3 in amino acids: CASSLIGPVTQYF. The CDR3 DNA is TGTGCCAGCAGCTTAATTGGGCCCGTTACCCAGTACTTC.

Turning to this clonotype: This may arise from a read error, as a much more abundant clone is one base away. This chain connects TRBV12-5 to TRBJ2-1, with D perhaps TRBD1 or TRBD2 (5 bases each). Germline CDR1 is LGHNT and CDR2 is FRNRAP. The CDR3 spans 16 residues. This CDR3 is CASGLSPHWDRNEQSF. The CDR3 DNA is TGTGCTAGTGGTTTGAGCCCCCACTGGGACCGCAATGAGCAGTCCTTC.

This clonotype was counted at least ten times. The chain links TRBV3-1 to TRBJ2-3, with D uncertain. Germline assignment: CDR1 LGHDT and CDR2 YNNKEL (reference sequence). The CDR3 consists of 13 residues. V was pared by 5 bases and J by 6 bases, with 12 bases between. Here the CDR3 DNA reads TGTGCCAGCAGCTCCGGACGTCCCGATACGCAGTATTTT. Translation: CASSSGRPDTQYF.

This clonotype was seen ten or more times. This rearrangement joins TRBV12-3 or TRBV12-4 to TRBJ2-1; D might be TRBD1 (6 bases). The CDR3 runs to 16 residues. The V gene lost 6 bases and the J gene lost 3 bases, with 18 bases spanning the gap. For the CDR3, the DNA is TGTGCCAGCAGCCCTAAAGGGGGTAGGGGCTACAATGAGCAGTTCTTC. Its translation: CASSPKGGRGYNEQFF.

The CDR3 DNA is TGTGCCAGTAGTATAGAGGGAGGGGGCCATATCTCCTACGAGCAGTACTTC. It encodes CASSIEGGGHISYEQYF. The chain joins TRBV19 to TRBJ2-7, with D perhaps TRBD1 or TRBD2 (7 bases each). The CDR3 is 17 amino acids. CDR1 and CDR2 (germline): LNHDA, SQIVND (reference sequence). The V and J ends lost 0 bases and 0 bases respectively, with 15 bases between them.

This clonotype was counted a few times. The chain has TRBV4-3 and TRBJ2-3; no definite D call. Trimming took off 1 base at V and 5 bases at J, with 7 bases between the two ends. The CDR3 is 13 amino acids. The germline V gene has CDR1 LGHNA and CDR2 YSLEER. CDR3 loop: CASSQARKDTQYF. As DNA, the CDR3 is TGCGCCAGCAGCCAAGCTAGGAAAGATACGCAGTATTTT.

This clonotype was picked up a small number of times. This chain uses TRBV6-1 with TRBJ2-5, with 8 bases matching TRBD2. Germline V lookup: CDR1 MNHNS, CDR2 SASEGT. The trim removed 7 bases at V and 4 bases at J, leaving 14 bases unmatched. The length of the CDR3 is 16 residues. The CDR3 loop reads CASTSYDSGMGETQYF. The DNA of the CDR3 is TGTGCCAGCACCTCCTACGATAGCGGGATGGGAGAGACCCAGTACTTC.